This passage covers 32 T cell receptor beta chains from one sample sequenced in a study of human T cells and chemical hapten exposure. TCRdb itself ran the RACE reads through MiXCR, one entry per CDR3 protein. Among over 35,000 distinct CDR3 sequences, about 8.9% were seen once, and the ten largest hold approximately 16%. Time point noted: patch test 2, 6 weeks after DPC sensitization. Specified treatment: therapeutic diphenylcyclopropenone sensitization with weekly scalp DPC. Sequences were derived from whole blood, sampled in connection with sensitization to the hapten diphenylcyclopropenone (DPC). The receptors were sampled from a woman in her thirties or forties with alopecia areata. Some clones in this sample may be carry-over from other donors' samples.

This clonotype was seen at least ten times. The gene calls are TRBV9 and TRBJ2-5, with D maybe TRBD2 (5 bases). V lost 10 bases, J lost 1 base, and 14 bases lay in between. Germline V gives CDR1 SGDLS, CDR2 YYNGEE. The length of the CDR3 is 13 residues. The CDR3 DNA sequence: TGTGCCCCCGGGAAGGGCATCCAAGAGACCCAGTACTTC. This gives the protein CAPGKGIQETQYF.

This clonotype was seen repeatedly, ten times or more. The chain recombines TRBV30 with TRBJ2-2; possible D gene TRBD2, 5 bases. Germline lookup yields CDR1 GTSNPN and CDR2 SVGIG (reference sequence). Trimming removed 4 bases at V and 4 bases at J, with 13 bases between. The CDR3 extends over 14 amino acids. This CDR3 is CAWTPGRVTGELFF. The CDR3 nucleotides are TGTGCCTGGACCCCGGGAAGAGTCACCGGGGAGCTGTTTTTT.

This chain joins TRBV10-3 and TRBJ2-2, with 7 bases identical to TRBD1. Germline loops: CDR1 ENHRY, CDR2 SYGVKD. V lost 10 bases, J lost 6 bases, and 14 bases stayed unmatched. CDR3 length equals 15 residues. The CDR3 reads CATELDGQGAGELFF. The CDR3 DNA follows: TGTGCCACCGAGCTGGACGGCCAGGGGGCCGGGGAGCTGTTTTTT.

The sample holds many counts of this clonotype. This chain joins TRBV11-2 and TRBJ1-1, with 8 bases aligning to TRBD1. There are 14 residues in the CDR3. Germline V CDR1 and CDR2: SGHAT, FQNNGV. V lost 5 bases and J lost 3; bases outside the gene matches: 5. CDR3 bases: TGTGCCAGCAGCAACGTCAGGGGGCACACTGAAGCTTTCTTT. Translating it yields CASSNVRGHTEAFF.

This clonotype appeared many times. The CDR3 protein is CSARDRGANYGYTF. CDR3 coding DNA: TGCAGTGCTAGAGATAGGGGAGCTAACTATGGCTACACCTTC. The V gene is TRBV20-1, the J gene TRBJ1-2, with D possibly matching TRBD1 (5 bases). Germline V CDR1 and CDR2: DFQATT, SNEGSKA (reference sequence). V dropped 0 bases and J dropped 0 bases, with 8 bases sitting between them. This CDR3 contains 14 residues.

This clonotype was observed a handful of times. Just one base apart from a much larger clone, this may be a read error. The V and J genes are TRBV7-8 and TRBJ2-3; tentative D call: TRBD2 (5 bases). Per the germline V gene, CDR1 is SGHVS and CDR2 is FQNEAQ. This CDR3 comprises 15 residues. The V and J ends lost 2 bases and 1 base respectively, with 10 bases between them. The DNA for the CDR3 is TGTGCCAGCAGCTTAAGAGGGAAAGGCACAGATACGCAGTATTTT. It encodes CASSLRGKGTDTQYF. The full variable domain, its missing parts supplied by reference TRBV7-8 and TRBJ2-3, is GAGVSQSPRYKVAKRGQDVALRCDPISGHVSLFWYQQALGQGPEFLTYFQNEAQLDKSGLPSDRFFAERPEGSVSTLKIQRTQQEDSAVYLCASSLRGKGTDTQYFGPGTRLTVL.

This clonotype was observed many times. CDR3 sequence (DNA): TGTGCCAGCAGCGGGGGGACAGCAGCCTCTGGAAACACCATATATTTT. Encoded protein: CASSGGTAASGNTIYF. The chain employs TRBV7-6 and TRBJ1-3, with 7 bases identical to TRBD1. The CDR3 runs 16 residues. The germline V gene has CDR1 SGHVS and CDR2 FNYEAQ. V dropped 5 bases and J dropped 0; count of bases not matched to a gene: 7.

This chain connects TRBV11-2 to TRBJ2-6; no clear D gene. The germline V gene encodes CDR1 SGHAT and CDR2 FQNNGV. Trimming took 5 bases from V and 1 from J, leaving 18 bases between them. The CDR3 consists of 18 residues. CDR3 sequence: CASSLIDALISGANVLTF. The DNA of the CDR3 is TGTGCCAGCAGCCTAATTGATGCTTTGATTTCTGGGGCCAACGTCCTGACTTTC.

This clonotype has a count of ten or more. The chain is built from TRBV4-1 and TRBJ1-1, with TRBD1 matching 7 bases. Germline lookup yields CDR1 MGHRA and CDR2 YSYEKL. Losses at the gene ends were 4 bases for V and 4 bases for J; bases not matched to a gene: 9. CDR3 length: 15 residues. The CDR3 loop is CASSRDRVSITEAFF. The CDR3 DNA follows: TGCGCCAGCAGCCGAGACAGGGTTTCGATCACTGAAGCTTTCTTT.

This clonotype has at least ten counts. The chain couples TRBV29-1 to TRBJ2-1; D remains ambiguous. Germline CDR1 SQVTM, CDR2 ANQGSEA. V lost 7 bases and J 0 bases, leaving 10 bases between the germline ends. The CDR3 covers 13 residues. CDR3 protein: CSASGSSYNEQFF. CDR3 nucleotides: TGCAGCGCTTCCGGGTCCTCCTACAATGAGCAGTTCTTC.

There are a few counts of this clonotype. The chain couples TRBV6-2 or TRBV6-3 to TRBJ2-3, with 9 positions matching TRBD2. Germline trimming cut 5 bases from V and 6 bases from J; bases unmatched to any gene: 9. This CDR3 region has 15 residues. The germline V gene has CDR1 MNHEY and CDR2 SVGEGT. In DNA form, the CDR3 reads TGTGCCAGCAGTCCAGAGACTAGCGGTTTGGATACGCAGTATTTT. Residues: CASSPETSGLDTQYF.

This clonotype was seen many times. The chain links TRBV29-1 to TRBJ2-7; 9 bases align to TRBD1. CDR1 and CDR2 (germline): SQVTM, ANQGSEA. The CDR3 totals 16 residues. J was trimmed by 2 bases and V by 3 bases; bases with no gene match: 11. CDR3 nucleotides: TGCAGCGTTGAGAACGGGACAGGGAACAATCCCTACGAGCAGTACTTC. It codes for CSVENGTGNNPYEQYF.

This clonotype was found many times. The chain employs TRBV30 and TRBJ2-1; TRBD2 agrees at 9 bases. In germline, CDR1 is GTSNPN, CDR2 SVGIG (reference sequence). CDR3 length: 14 residues. The V and J ends lost 0 bases and 8 bases, in that order; junction bases with no gene match: 5. The CDR3 sequence is CAWSVWRGGDEQFF. The CDR3 DNA reads TGTGCCTGGAGTGTCTGGCGGGGGGGCGATGAGCAGTTCTTC.

This clonotype was seen repeatedly, ten times or more. The V gene is TRBV20-1, the J gene TRBJ2-2; D unresolved. The germline V gene encodes CDR1 DFQATT and CDR2 SNEGSKA (reference sequence). Trimming shortened V by 0 bases and J by 3 bases, and 17 bases separated the two germline ends. The CDR3 is made up of 17 amino acids. CDR3 nucleotides: TGCAGTGCTAGAGATCAAGTGAAGGATTGGGACACCGGGGAGCTGTTTTTT. Protein sequence: CSARDQVKDWDTGELFF.

The J gene is TRBJ2-7, the V gene TRBV6-4; D is undetermined. The CDR3 extends over 11 amino acids. Trimming pared 0 bases from V and 5 bases from J, leaving 2 bases between. Per the germline V gene, CDR1 is MRHNA and CDR2 is SNTAGT. CDR3 protein: CASSDSDEQYF. The CDR3, as DNA: TGTGCCAGCAGTGACTCAGACGAGCAGTACTTC.

This clonotype has ten or more counts. The chain combines TRBV11-1 with TRBJ2-4; no definite D call. Trimming removed 5 bases at V and 0 bases at J, with 5 bases between. CDR1 is SGHAT, CDR2 FQDESV, per germline (reference sequence). CDR3 size: 13 residues. The chain's CDR3 is CASSDIAKNIQYF. CDR3 nucleotide sequence: TGTGCCAGCAGCGACATAGCCAAAAACATTCAGTACTTC.

The table lists this clonotype with many counts. This sequence joins TRBV6-2 or TRBV6-3 and TRBJ2-2; D gene ambiguous. V gave up 7 bases and J gave up 8 bases, with 8 bases separating them. Germline values: CDR1 MNHEY, CDR2 SVGEGT. This CDR3 region has 11 residues. The CDR3 DNA is TGTGCCAGCAAAAACCCTGGGGAGCTGTTTTTT. Its translation is CASKNPGELFF.

This sequence joins TRBV6-5 and TRBJ1-1; weak D call: TRBD1 (6 bases). The CDR3 length is 13 residues. Germline V gene data show CDR1 as MNHEY and CDR2 as SVGAGI. V lost 1 base to trimming and J lost 5 bases, with 8 bases between them. Here the CDR3 reads CASSYLRGTEAFF. The DNA for the CDR3 is TGTGCCAGCAGTTACTTAAGGGGGACTGAAGCTTTCTTT.

The chain employs TRBV20-1 and TRBJ1-1; D call uncertain. The germline CDR1 and CDR2 sequences are DFQATT and SNEGSKA (reference sequence). This CDR3 has 9 residues. Trimming took off 5 bases at V and 8 bases at J, with 6 bases between the two ends. The CDR3 loop is CSARVEAFF. The CDR3 DNA sequence: TGCAGTGCTCGTGTCGAAGCTTTCTTT.

In this sample, this clonotype is medium-sized. The V call is TRBV13, the J call TRBJ1-6; D gene ambiguous. The CDR3 consists of 17 residues. The V end lost 0 bases, the J end lost 0 bases, and 9 bases lay between the germline ends. Germline V lookup: CDR1 PRHDT, CDR2 FYEKMQ (reference sequence). Written as DNA, the CDR3 is TGTGCCAGCAGCTTAGGCGAAGGCAGCTCCTATAATTCACCCCTCCACTTT. Translation gives CASSLGEGSSYNSPLHF.

This clonotype was seen many times. The rearrangement joins TRBV20-1 to TRBJ2-3; 7 nucleotides match TRBD2. The V segment lost 8 bases and the J segment 6 bases; nucleotides outside the gene matches: 11. The CDR3 is made up of 13 amino acids. CDR1 is DFQATT and CDR2 is SNEGSKA in the germline V gene (reference sequence). This CDR3 reads CSSRGEGSDTQYF. CDR3 in DNA: TGCAGTTCCCGAGGGGAGGGCTCGGATACGCAGTATTTT.

The chain combines TRBV5-1 with TRBJ1-1; tentatively, D is TRBD1 (5 bases). Deletions cut 4 bases from V and 3 bases from J, with 16 bases between. Germline CDR1 and CDR2: SGHRS and YFSETQ. The CDR3 length is 15 residues. CDR3 nucleotides: TGCGCCAGCAGCCCAGGCAGAGGGACCCACACTGAAGCTTTCTTT. It encodes CASSPGRGTHTEAFF. The whole variable domain, filled in from reference TRBV5-1 and TRBJ1-1, reads KAGVTQTPRYLIKTRGQQVTLSCSPISGHRSVSWYQQTPGQGLQFLFEYFSETQRNKGNFPGRFSGRQFSNSRSEMNVSTLELGDSALYLCASSPGRGTHTEAFFGQGTRLTVV.

This clonotype has a count of ten or more. The chain couples TRBV5-1 to TRBJ1-1; D perhaps matches TRBD1 (5 bases). Per germline, CDR1 SGHRS and CDR2 YFSETQ. The CDR3 extends over 14 amino acids. Trimming removed 5 bases from V and 7 bases from J, with 18 bases in between. The CDR3 bases are TGCGCCAGCAGTAGGGAAGGGGAGGTCCTTGAAGCTTTCTTT. It yields the protein CASSREGEVLEAFF.

This clonotype has ten or more counts. This sequence joins TRBV9 and TRBJ2-1, with D tentatively TRBD1 or TRBD2 (5 bases each). Germline V lookup: CDR1 SGDLS, CDR2 YYNGEE. V shed 0 bases and J shed 9 bases, with 13 bases lying between them. The CDR3 consists of 14 residues. Here the CDR3 reads CASSVGQPGGEQFF. The CDR3 region has the DNA TGTGCCAGCAGCGTAGGACAACCTGGGGGTGAGCAGTTCTTC. The full variable domain, its missing parts supplied by reference TRBV9 and TRBJ2-1, is DSGVTQTPKHLITATGQRVTLRCSPRSGDLSVYWYQQSLDQGLQFLIQYYNGEERAKGNILERFSAQQFPDLHSELNLSSLELGDSALYFCASSVGQPGGEQFFGPGTRLTVL.

The chain combines TRBV6-1 with TRBJ1-2, with D maybe TRBD1 (6 bases). Deletions cut 5 bases from V and 5 bases from J, with 24 bases between. The CDR3 covers 17 residues. Germline V gene lookup returns CDR1 MNHNS and CDR2 SASEGT. The CDR3 nucleotides read TGTGCCAGCAGTTACGCTTCCGGGACGGGGGCCCGATATGGCTACACCTTC. It is translated as CASSYASGTGARYGYTF.

The chain combines TRBV4-2 with TRBJ2-5; D remains unclear. Per the germline V gene, CDR1 is LGHNA and CDR2 is YNFKEQ. There are 15 residues in the CDR3. The ends were cut back, 0 bases at V and 5 bases at J, with 13 bases in the middle. The CDR3 reads CASSQEQALGETQYF. The DNA of the CDR3 is TGTGCCAGCAGCCAAGAGCAGGCCCTCGGGGAGACCCAGTACTTC.

This clonotype was counted ten times or more. The CDR3 sequence is CASARQSGGNQPQHF. CDR3 DNA sequence: TGTGCCAGCGCTCGGCAGTCTGGGGGCAATCAGCCCCAGCATTTT. The chain carries TRBV2 and TRBJ1-5; no clear D gene. The CDR3 spans 15 residues. With 8 bases removed from V and 2 bases from J, the gap between germline ends came to 16 bases. CDR1 and CDR2 from the germline V gene are SNHLY and FYNNEI.

This rearrangement joins TRBV15 to TRBJ2-5; possibly TRBD2 for D (6 bases). The V and J ends lost 1 base and 5 bases respectively, with 11 bases between them. The germline V gene encodes CDR1 LNHNV and CDR2 YYDKDF (reference sequence). The CDR3 is 14 amino acids. CDR3 protein: CATSRGDSGETQYF. In DNA, the CDR3 is TGTGCCACCAGCAGAGGGGACTCTGGGGAGACCCAGTACTTC.

This clonotype was counted many times. The V and J genes are TRBV13 and TRBJ2-7; TRBD1 agrees at 7 bases. The germline CDR1 and CDR2 sequences are PRHDT and FYEKMQ (reference sequence). The J segment lost 2 bases and the V segment lost 3 bases, leaving 4 bases of the junction unmatched. The CDR3 consists of 14 residues. The CDR3 DNA reads TGTGCCAGCAGCTTGGGACAGAACCCCTACGAGCAGTACTTC. It encodes CASSLGQNPYEQYF.

This clonotype was seen at least ten times. The gene calls are TRBV12-3 or TRBV12-4 and TRBJ1-2; 8 bases fit TRBD1. Trimming took 5 bases from V and 1 from J; bases not matched to a gene: 6. The CDR3 sequence is 15 residues long. The CDR3 DNA reads as TGTGCCAGCAGTCAGGGGGCGGGTCTTAACTATGGCTACACCTTC. Protein product: CASSQGAGLNYGYTF.

This clonotype was seen ten or more times. The rearrangement links TRBV10-3 to TRBJ2-7, with D uncertain. Germline-derived CDR1 and CDR2 are ENHRY and SYGVKD. V gave up 2 bases and J gave up 8 bases, with 13 bases separating them. This CDR3 is built from 13 residues. CDR3 residues: CAISEGERPQQYF. The CDR3 region has the DNA TGTGCCATCAGTGAGGGCGAAAGGCCCCAGCAGTACTTC.

This sequence joins TRBV5-4 and TRBJ2-3; weak D call: TRBD1 (5 bases). The CDR3 is 15 residues long. V lost 4 bases, J lost 1 base, and 13 bases lay in between. The germline gives CDR1 SGHNT, CDR2 YYREEE (reference sequence). CDR3 loop: CASSHDSSGTDTQYF. The DNA for the CDR3 is TGTGCCAGCAGCCACGACAGTAGTGGCACAGATACGCAGTATTTT.